This T cell receptor (beta chain) was sequenced during a study of blood T cell repertoires in COVID-19. Study-level information: In each case, the material was cDNA or gDNA derived from T cells, B-cell-depleted T cells, or PBMCs.

The method was immunoSEQ multiplex PCR; TCRdb's version includes in-frame clones alone and lacks a portion of them. This sample yields more than 250,000 clones, of which 84% are seen a single time; approximately 9% belongs to the top ten. The TCR comes from a human donor in a cohort sampled during active COVID-19. Sequenced sample: peripheral blood.

The CDR3 DNA is TGTGCCAGCAGCTTAGACGGGAGCTCCTACAATGAGCAGTTCTTC. This encodes CASSLDGSSYNEQFF. The chain has TRBV7-9 and TRBJ2-1, with a weak D call TRBD2 (6 bases). Germline CDR1 SEHNR, CDR2 FQNEAQ (reference sequence). The V gene lost 1 base and the J gene lost 0 bases, with 7 bases spanning the gap. The CDR3 consists of 15 residues.